The 24 T cell receptor beta chains given below trace back to one sample, sequenced in a study of CD8 T cells in Susac syndrome. Reverse transcription of 0.5 to 1 ug RNA used random hexamers. Each CDR3 protein gets one entry after TCRdb re-called the immunoSEQ multiplex PCR reads with MiXCR. Of under 200,000 distinct CDR3 sequences detected, around 94% appear once; the ten largest clones hold under 0.15%. Sequencing was carried out using CD4+ T cells from PBMCs. These receptors were taken from a human donor in good health.

The chain is built from TRBV4-2 and TRBJ2-7, with D possibly matching TRBD2 (6 bases). The V gene lost 4 bases and the J gene lost 1 base, with 14 bases spanning the gap. This CDR3 is 15 amino acids long. Germline CDR1 reads LGHNA; CDR2 reads YNFKEQ. CDR3: CASSPRSGRSYEQYF. In DNA form, the CDR3 reads TGTGCCAGCAGCCCCCGAAGCGGGCGGTCCTACGAGCAGTACTTC.

The chain has TRBV30 and TRBJ1-1; D gene unclear. V dropped 8 bases and J dropped 0 bases, with 13 bases sitting between them. The CDR3 sequence is 13 residues long. Germline assignment: CDR1 GTSNPN and CDR2 SVGIG (reference sequence). DNA for the CDR3: TGTGCCGGCCGGACCAATATGAACACTGAAGCTTTCTTT. Amino acids: CAGRTNMNTEAFF.

The chain employs TRBV18 and TRBJ2-1; D may be TRBD1 or TRBD2 (5 bases each). V dropped 0 bases and J dropped 9 bases, with 12 bases sitting between them. Germline CDR1 KGHSH, CDR2 LQKENI. This CDR3 is built from 14 residues. This CDR3 is CASSPPGTLGEQFF. CDR3 bases: TGTGCCAGCTCACCACCCGGGACCCTTGGTGAGCAGTTCTTC.

The rearrangement links TRBV5-1 to TRBJ2-7; TRBD2 is a possible D gene (5 bases). V lost 10 bases and J lost 3, with 17 bases in between. CDR3 length: 13 amino acids. Looked up from germline, CDR1 is SGHRS and CDR2 is YFSETQ. The CDR3 loop reads CASREFHSYEQYF. CDR3 coding DNA: TGCGCCTCGAGGGAATTCCACAGCTACGAGCAGTACTTC.

V gene TRBV5-1 combines with J gene TRBJ2-6; 9 nucleotides align to TRBD1. J gave up 4 bases and V 4 bases, and 9 bases lay outside the gene matches. The CDR3 runs to 17 residues. Germline V gene data show CDR1 as SGHRS and CDR2 as YFSETQ. The CDR3 sequence is CASSNGQGIRGANVLTF. CDR3 in DNA: TGCGCCAGCAGCAATGGACAGGGGATACGCGGGGCCAACGTCCTGACTTTC. Based on the CDR3 plus reference TRBV5-1 and TRBJ2-6, the full variable domain is KAGVTQTPRYLIKTRGQQVTLSCSPISGHRSVSWYQQTPGQGLQFLFEYFSETQRNKGNFPGRFSGRQFSNSRSEMNVSTLELGDSALYLCASSNGQGIRGANVLTFGAGSRLTVL.

This chain uses TRBV18 with TRBJ1-6; 7 nucleotides agree with TRBD1. Germline loops: CDR1 KGHSH, CDR2 LQKENI. This CDR3 comprises 14 residues. Losses at the gene ends were 2 bases for V and 10 bases for J; bases not matched to a gene: 5. This CDR3 reads CASSPRQGRSPLHF. The DNA of the CDR3 is TGTGCCAGCTCACCAAGACAGGGCAGATCACCCCTCCACTTT.

The chain combines TRBV29-1 with TRBJ1-2; 7 nucleotides align to TRBD1. Trimming took 4 bases from V and 3 from J; bases not matched to a gene: 5. The CDR3 has 13 residues. Germline V gene lookup returns CDR1 SQVTM and CDR2 ANQGSEA. The CDR3 protein is CSVATGQYYGYTF. Here the CDR3 DNA reads TGCAGCGTTGCGACAGGGCAGTACTATGGCTACACCTTC.

This clonotype has just one count. The chain employs TRBV11-1 and TRBJ2-3; D may be TRBD1 (6 bases). The CDR3 runs 14 residues. Trimming left V 8 bases short and J 4 bases short, with 16 bases between. Germline V gene data show CDR1 as SGHAT and CDR2 as FQDESV (reference sequence). The CDR3 nucleotides read TGTGCCAGCGGAACTCGCAGGGGCCCAGATACGCAGTATTTT. Protein: CASGTRRGPDTQYF. Full variable domain (remainder filled in from reference TRBV11-1 and TRBJ2-3): EAEVAQSPRYKITEKSQAVAFWCDPISGHATLYWYRQILGQGPELLVQFQDESVVDDSQLPKDRFSAERLKGVDSTLKIQPAELGDSAMYLCASGTRRGPDTQYFGPGTRLTVL.

The CDR3 nucleotides are TGTGCCAGCAGCCAAGTCAAGCAAGAGACCCAGTACTTC. It translates to CASSQVKQETQYF. V gene TRBV3-1 combines with J gene TRBJ2-5; D gene unclear. The CDR3 is 13 amino acids. V lost 1 base and J 2 bases, leaving 5 bases between the germline ends. Germline lookup yields CDR1 LGHDT and CDR2 YNNKEL (reference sequence).

The V call is TRBV15, the J call TRBJ1-2; 10 bases line up with TRBD1. This CDR3 is built from 17 residues. The junction had 10 bases not matched to a gene; V was cut back by 2 bases and J by 4 bases. Germline V CDR1 and CDR2: LNHNV, YYDKDF (reference sequence). The CDR3 sequence: CATSRSSGTGVPYGYTF. CDR3 coding DNA: TGTGCCACCAGCAGATCCTCCGGGACAGGGGTCCCCTATGGCTACACCTTC.

J is TRBJ1-1 and V is TRBV18, with unresolved D. Germline V CDR1 and CDR2: KGHSH, LQKENI. The CDR3 is 12 amino acids. V lost 2 bases and J 10 bases, leaving 11 bases between the germline ends. The DNA for the CDR3 is TGTGCCAGCTCACCAGGTGGGGAACTAGCTTTCTTT. It translates to CASSPGGELAFF.

This sequence joins TRBV4-3 and TRBJ2-1, with D possibly being TRBD1 (5 bases). V was clipped by 3 bases and J by 5 bases, with 11 bases between them. Germline loops: CDR1 LGHNA, CDR2 YSLEER. There are 14 residues in the CDR3. CDR3 nucleotide sequence: TGCGCCAGCAGCCAGACCCGACAGCACAATGAGCAGTTCTTC. Encoded protein: CASSQTRQHNEQFF.

The V call is TRBV13, the J call TRBJ2-5; no definite D call. V was cut by 5 bases and J by 5 bases, with 12 bases left in between. There are 13 residues in the CDR3. CDR1 and CDR2 from the germline V gene are PRHDT and FYEKMQ (reference sequence). In DNA form, the CDR3 reads TGTGCCAGCAGCCCTCAGGAGTCGGAGACCCAGTACTTC. Protein sequence: CASSPQESETQYF.

The chain combines TRBV20-1 with TRBJ2-7, with D maybe TRBD2 (5 bases). V lost 5 bases to trimming and J lost 4 bases, with 15 bases between them. The CDR3 is 13 amino acids. Germline CDR1 is DFQATT and CDR2 is SNEGSKA (reference sequence). The CDR3 sequence is CSAVPGIEYEQYF. CDR3 DNA sequence: TGCAGTGCTGTCCCCGGGATAGAATACGAGCAGTACTTC.

The chain is built from TRBV24-1 and TRBJ1-5; 8 positions agree with TRBD1. This CDR3 is 18 amino acids long. Germline-derived CDR1 and CDR2 are KGHDR and SFDVKD. With 3 bases clipped from V and 3 bases from J, the junction kept 12 bases outside the gene matches. This CDR3 reads CATSDTDRGPFFNQPQHF. CDR3 DNA: TGTGCCACCAGTGATACCGACAGGGGACCTTTCTTCAATCAGCCCCAGCATTTT.

The chain's CDR3 is CASSQDFGQGDEQFF. The DNA for the CDR3 is TGTGCCAGCAGCCAAGATTTTGGACAGGGGGATGAGCAGTTCTTC. This chain joins TRBV4-2 and TRBJ2-1; 10 bases fit TRBD1. Trimming took 0 bases from V and 8 from J; bases not matched to a gene: 4. This CDR3 has 15 residues. Per the germline V gene, CDR1 is LGHNA and CDR2 is YNFKEQ.

The chain is built from TRBV14 and TRBJ1-1; 8 bases align to TRBD1. Germline CDR1 SGHDN, CDR2 FVKESK. The CDR3 has 14 residues. The V and J ends lost 4 bases and 5 bases, in that order; junction bases with no gene match: 6. The CDR3 nucleotides are TGTGCCAGCAGCCTAGACAGGGGACGGACTGAAGCTTTCTTT. It encodes CASSLDRGRTEAFF.

The chain uses TRBV20-1 and TRBJ1-3, with D unresolved. The CDR3 runs to 13 residues. Trimming cost V 0 bases and J 0 bases, with 3 bases left between them. Germline CDR1 DFQATT, CDR2 SNEGSKA (reference sequence). CDR3 in amino acids: CSARETSGNTIYF. CDR3 in DNA: TGCAGTGCTAGAGAGACCTCTGGAAACACCATATATTTT.

The chain has TRBV20-1 and TRBJ2-7; the match to TRBD2 covers 15 bases. The junction had 12 bases not matched to a gene; V was cut back by 7 bases and J by 5 bases. The germline V gene encodes CDR1 DFQATT and CDR2 SNEGSKA (reference sequence). The CDR3 is made up of 16 amino acids. This CDR3 reads CSVDRWTSGGAHEQYF. CDR3 sequence (DNA): TGCAGTGTAGACAGGTGGACTAGCGGGGGGGCCCACGAGCAGTACTTC.

This chain links TRBV20-1 with TRBJ2-5; D gene uncertain. The CDR3 contains 10 residues. V was cut by 5 bases and J by 12 bases, with 13 bases left in between. Looked up from germline, CDR1 is DFQATT and CDR2 is SNEGSKA (reference sequence). The CDR3 region has the DNA TGCAGTGCTCAGACCGTGGTCGAGTACTTC. Translating it yields CSAQTVVEYF.

The V gene is TRBV7-9, the J gene TRBJ1-5; possible D gene TRBD1, 5 bases. This CDR3 is 14 amino acids long. The V end was cut by 6 bases, the J end by 3 bases, with 12 bases between. CDR1 SEHNR and CDR2 FQNEAQ come from the germline V gene (reference sequence). Written as DNA, the CDR3 is TGTGCCAGCAGTCCGGACATCCCCAATCAGCCCCAGCATTTT. Translated: CASSPDIPNQPQHF.

The chain joins TRBV28 to TRBJ1-4; no definite D call. CDR1 and CDR2 from the germline V gene are MDHEN and SYDVKM. The V gene lost 8 bases and the J gene lost 3 bases, with 4 bases spanning the gap. The CDR3 spans 11 residues. The CDR3 DNA reads TGTGCCAGCCAATCTAATGAAAAACTGTTTTTT. Residues: CASQSNEKLFF.

The sample holds one count of this clonotype. The chain links TRBV9 to TRBJ1-2; TRBD1 matches 8 bases. J lost 6 bases, V lost 10 bases, and 5 bases had no gene match. The CDR3 is 11 residues long. In germline, CDR1 is SGDLS, CDR2 YYNGEE. In DNA form, the CDR3 reads TGTGCCCCCACGGACAGGGATGGCTACACCTTC. It yields the protein CAPTDRDGYTF.

V usage is TRBV28 and J usage is TRBJ2-4, with 8 bases matching TRBD2. Germline CDR1 is MDHEN and CDR2 is SYDVKM. J lost 3 bases, V lost 8 bases, and 12 bases had no gene match. The CDR3 runs 16 residues. The CDR3 region has the DNA TGTGCCAGCCGGGAGGGCCGAAAGGCGGTCAAAAACATTCAGTACTTC. As protein: CASREGRKAVKNIQYF.